This TCR beta chain was identified in a study of beta chain features in type 1 diabetes. Broader study findings: In all four CD4+ subsets, TCRB CDR3 length was significantly, moderately reduced in type 1 diabetes. Patients with type 1 diabetes showed fewer VDJ junction insertions and more deletions.

In its sample, this clone was seen a few times. Its target is unknown. All of the isolated RNA was reverse transcribed, so expressed TCRB transcripts were sequenced. TCRdb keeps only in-frame clones here, not all; method: immunoSEQ multiplex PCR. The table includes 600,000 to 750,000 clones, roughly 12% detected once. Between the trimmed V and J ends, which lost 10 bases and 4 bases, there was a span of 14 bases. This CDR3 is built from 13 residues. Per germline, CDR1 SNHLY and CDR2 FYNNEI. The clonotype originates from a man in his thirties or forties with type 1 diabetes. The specimen was naive CD4+ T cells from blood. The gene calls are TRBV2 and TRBJ2-1; D might be TRBD1 (5 bases). The chain's CDR3 is CATSRAWYNEQFF. CDR3 nucleotide sequence: TGTGCCACCTCCAGGGCTTGGTACAATGAGCAGTTCTTC.